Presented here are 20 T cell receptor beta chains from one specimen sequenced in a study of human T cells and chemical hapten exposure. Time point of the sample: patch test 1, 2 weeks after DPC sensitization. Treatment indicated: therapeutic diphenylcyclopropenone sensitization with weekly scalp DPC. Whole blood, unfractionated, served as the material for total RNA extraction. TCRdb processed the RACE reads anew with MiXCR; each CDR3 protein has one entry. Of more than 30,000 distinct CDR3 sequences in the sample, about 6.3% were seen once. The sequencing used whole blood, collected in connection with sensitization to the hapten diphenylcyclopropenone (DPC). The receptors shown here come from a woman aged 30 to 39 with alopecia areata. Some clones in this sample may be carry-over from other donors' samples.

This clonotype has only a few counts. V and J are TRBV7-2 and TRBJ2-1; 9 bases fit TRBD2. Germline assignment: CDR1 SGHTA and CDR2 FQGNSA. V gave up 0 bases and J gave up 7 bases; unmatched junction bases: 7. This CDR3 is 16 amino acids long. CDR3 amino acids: CASSLASGGGGNEQFF. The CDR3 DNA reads TGTGCCAGCAGCTTAGCTAGCGGGGGCGGGGGTAATGAGCAGTTCTTC.

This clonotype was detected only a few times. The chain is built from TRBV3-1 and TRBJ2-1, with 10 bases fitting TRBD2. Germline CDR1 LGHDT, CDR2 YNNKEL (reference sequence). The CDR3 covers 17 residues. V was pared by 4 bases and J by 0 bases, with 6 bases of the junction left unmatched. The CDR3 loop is CASSPSRLAGSYNEQFF. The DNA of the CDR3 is TGTGCCAGCAGCCCCTCTAGACTAGCGGGCTCCTACAATGAGCAGTTCTTC.

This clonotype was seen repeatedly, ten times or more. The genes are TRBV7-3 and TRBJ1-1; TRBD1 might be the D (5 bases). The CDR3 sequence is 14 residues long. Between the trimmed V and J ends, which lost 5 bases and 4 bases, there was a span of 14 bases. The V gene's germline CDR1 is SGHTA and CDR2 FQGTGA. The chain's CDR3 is CASSPIPGSTEAFF. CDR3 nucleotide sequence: TGTGCCAGCAGCCCGATCCCAGGGTCCACTGAAGCTTTCTTT.

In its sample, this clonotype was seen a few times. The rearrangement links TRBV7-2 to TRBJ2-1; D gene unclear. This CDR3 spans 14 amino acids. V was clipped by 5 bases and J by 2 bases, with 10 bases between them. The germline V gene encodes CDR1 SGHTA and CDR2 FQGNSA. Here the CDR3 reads CASSLNRAYNEQFF. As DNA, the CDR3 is TGTGCCAGCAGCCTGAATCGCGCCTACAATGAGCAGTTCTTC.

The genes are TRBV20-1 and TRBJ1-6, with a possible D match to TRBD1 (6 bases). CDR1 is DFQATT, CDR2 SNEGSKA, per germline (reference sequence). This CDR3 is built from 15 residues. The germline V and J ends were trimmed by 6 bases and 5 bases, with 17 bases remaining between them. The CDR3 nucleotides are TGCAGTGCACCGACTACAGGGAGGAATAATTCACCCCTCCACTTT. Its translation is CSAPTTGRNNSPLHF.

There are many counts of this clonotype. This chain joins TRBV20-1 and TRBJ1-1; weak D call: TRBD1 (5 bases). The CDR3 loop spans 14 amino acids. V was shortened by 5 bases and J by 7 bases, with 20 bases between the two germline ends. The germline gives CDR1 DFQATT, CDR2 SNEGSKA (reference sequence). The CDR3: CSADARRGRNEAFF. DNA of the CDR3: TGCAGTGCTGACGCAAGAAGGGGACGGAATGAAGCTTTCTTT.

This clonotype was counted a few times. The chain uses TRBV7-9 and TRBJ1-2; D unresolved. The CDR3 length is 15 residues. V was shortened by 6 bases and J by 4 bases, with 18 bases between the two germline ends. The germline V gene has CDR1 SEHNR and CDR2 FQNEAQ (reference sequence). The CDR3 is CASSSATGPLYGYTF. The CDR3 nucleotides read TGTGCCAGCAGTTCAGCCACCGGGCCTCTCTATGGCTACACCTTC. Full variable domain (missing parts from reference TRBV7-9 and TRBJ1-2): DTGVSQNPRHKITKRGQNVTFRCDPISEHNRLYWYRQTLGQGPEFLTYFQNEAQLEKSRLLSDRFSAERPKGSFSTLEIQRTEQGDSAMYLCASSSATGPLYGYTFGSGTRLTVV.

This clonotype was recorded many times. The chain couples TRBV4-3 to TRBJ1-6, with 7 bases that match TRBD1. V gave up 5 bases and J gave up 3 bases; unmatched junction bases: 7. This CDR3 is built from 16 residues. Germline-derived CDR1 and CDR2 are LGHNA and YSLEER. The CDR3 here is CASSVRQGGYNSPLHF. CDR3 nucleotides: TGCGCCAGCAGCGTCCGACAGGGCGGCTATAATTCACCCCTCCACTTT.

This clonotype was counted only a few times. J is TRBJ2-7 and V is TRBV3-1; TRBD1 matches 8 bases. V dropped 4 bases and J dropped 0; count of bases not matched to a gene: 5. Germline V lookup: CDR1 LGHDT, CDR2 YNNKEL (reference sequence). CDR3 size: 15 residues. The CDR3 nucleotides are TGTGCCAGCAGCCCCAGGACAGGGATCTCCTACGAGCAGTACTTC. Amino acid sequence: CASSPRTGISYEQYF.

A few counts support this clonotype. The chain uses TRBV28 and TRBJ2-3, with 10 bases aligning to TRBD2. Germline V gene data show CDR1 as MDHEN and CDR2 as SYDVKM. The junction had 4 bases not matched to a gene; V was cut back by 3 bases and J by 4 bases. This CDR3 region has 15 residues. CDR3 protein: CASSFTSGVADTQYF. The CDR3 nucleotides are TGTGCCAGCAGTTTCACTAGCGGGGTAGCAGATACGCAGTATTTT.

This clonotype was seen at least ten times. CDR3 loop: CASSVEGHRSPLHF. CDR3 coding DNA: TGTGCCAGCAGCGTAGAGGGGCACCGCTCACCCCTCCACTTT. V and J are TRBV9 and TRBJ1-6; TRBD1 is a possible D gene (5 bases). The CDR3 has 14 amino acids. V shed 0 bases and J shed 10 bases, with 11 bases lying between them. Germline-derived CDR1 and CDR2 are SGDLS and YYNGEE.

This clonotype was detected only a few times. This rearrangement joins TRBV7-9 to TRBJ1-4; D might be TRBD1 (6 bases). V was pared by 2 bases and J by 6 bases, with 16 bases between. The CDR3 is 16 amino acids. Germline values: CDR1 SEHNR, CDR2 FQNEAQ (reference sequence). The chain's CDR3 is CASSLLSQGRHEKLFF. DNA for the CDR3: TGTGCCAGCAGCTTATTATCTCAGGGGCGTCATGAAAAACTGTTTTTT.

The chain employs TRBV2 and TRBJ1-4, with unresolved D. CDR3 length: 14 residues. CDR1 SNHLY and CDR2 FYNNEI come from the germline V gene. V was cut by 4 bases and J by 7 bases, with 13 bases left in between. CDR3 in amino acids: CASSGAGRGEKLFF. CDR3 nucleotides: TGTGCCAGCAGTGGCGCGGGCCGGGGTGAAAAACTGTTTTTT.

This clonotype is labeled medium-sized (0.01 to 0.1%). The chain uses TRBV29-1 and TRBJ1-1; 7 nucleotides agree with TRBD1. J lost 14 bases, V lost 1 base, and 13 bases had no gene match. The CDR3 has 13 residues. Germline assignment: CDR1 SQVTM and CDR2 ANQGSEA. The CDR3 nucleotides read TGCAGCGTTGAAGGTTTACAGGGGACAAGATGGTTCTTT. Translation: CSVEGLQGTRWFF.

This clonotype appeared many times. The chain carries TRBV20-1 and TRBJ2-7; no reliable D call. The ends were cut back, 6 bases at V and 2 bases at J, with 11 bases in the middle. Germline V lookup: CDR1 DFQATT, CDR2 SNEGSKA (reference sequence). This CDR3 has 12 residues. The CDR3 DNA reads TGCAGTGCCCGACTCCCTCCCTACGAGCAGTACTTC. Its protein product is CSARLPPYEQYF.

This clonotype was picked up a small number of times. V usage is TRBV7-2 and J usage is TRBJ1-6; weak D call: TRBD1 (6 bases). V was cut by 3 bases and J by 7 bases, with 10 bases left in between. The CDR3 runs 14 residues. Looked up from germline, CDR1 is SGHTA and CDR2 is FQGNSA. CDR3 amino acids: CASSFGGENSPLHF. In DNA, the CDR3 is TGTGCCAGCAGCTTTGGGGGCGAGAATTCACCCCTCCACTTT.

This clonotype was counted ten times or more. In DNA form, the CDR3 reads TGTGCCAGCATGGGTTTTGGACGTCGCTACACCTTC. Its translation: CASMGFGRRYTF. The chain links TRBV27 to TRBJ1-2; D gene unclear. Germline lookup yields CDR1 MNHEY and CDR2 SMNVEV (reference sequence). The CDR3 loop spans 12 amino acids. The V end lost 7 bases, the J end lost 9 bases, and 15 bases lay between the germline ends.

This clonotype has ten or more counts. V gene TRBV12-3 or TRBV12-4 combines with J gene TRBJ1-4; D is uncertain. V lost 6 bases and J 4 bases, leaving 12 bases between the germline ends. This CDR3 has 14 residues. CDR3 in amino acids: CASSRTELNEKLFF. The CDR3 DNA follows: TGTGCCAGCAGCCGTACAGAACTTAATGAAAAACTGTTTTTT.

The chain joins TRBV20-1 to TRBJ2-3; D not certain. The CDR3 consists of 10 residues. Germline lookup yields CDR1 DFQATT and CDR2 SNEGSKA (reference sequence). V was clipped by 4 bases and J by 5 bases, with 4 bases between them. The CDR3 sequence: CSATLDTQYF. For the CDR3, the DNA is TGCAGTGCTACCTTAGATACGCAGTATTTT.

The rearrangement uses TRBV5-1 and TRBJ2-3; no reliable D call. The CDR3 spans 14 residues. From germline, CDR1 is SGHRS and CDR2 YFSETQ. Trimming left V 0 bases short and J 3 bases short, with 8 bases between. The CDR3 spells CASSLDPATDTQYF. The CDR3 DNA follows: TGCGCCAGCAGCTTGGACCCAGCAACAGATACGCAGTATTTT.